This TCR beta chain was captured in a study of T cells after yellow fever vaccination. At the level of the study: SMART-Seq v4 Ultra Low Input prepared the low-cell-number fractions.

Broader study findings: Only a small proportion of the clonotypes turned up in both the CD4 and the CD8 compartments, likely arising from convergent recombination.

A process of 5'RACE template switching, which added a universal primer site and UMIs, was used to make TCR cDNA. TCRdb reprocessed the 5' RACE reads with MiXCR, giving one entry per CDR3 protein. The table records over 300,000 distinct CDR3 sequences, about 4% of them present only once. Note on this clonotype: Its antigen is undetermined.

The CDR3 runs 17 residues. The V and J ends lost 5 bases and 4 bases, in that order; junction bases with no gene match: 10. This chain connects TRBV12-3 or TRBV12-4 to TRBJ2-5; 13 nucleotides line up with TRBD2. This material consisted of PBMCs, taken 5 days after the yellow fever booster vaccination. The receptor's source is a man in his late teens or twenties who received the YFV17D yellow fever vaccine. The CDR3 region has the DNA TGTGCCAGCAGTCACCGACTAGCGGGGGGACCCCCAGAGACCCAGTACTTC. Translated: CASSHRLAGGPPETQYF.